A single sample gave rise to the 4 T cell receptor beta chains below, sequenced in a study of blood T cell repertoires in COVID-19. Libraries were prepared by immunoSEQ multiplex PCR; TCRdb keeps only in-frame clonotypes and omits some of them. The sample consists of under 300,000 clones, more than 85% of them appearing once. Sequenced material: PBMCs or T cells enriched from blood (not recorded which). The receptors here all came from a man aged 35 to 55 who had recovered from COVID-19.

This rearrangement joins TRBV5-1 to TRBJ2-5, with a tentative D call TRBD2 (6 bases). The CDR3 has 16 residues. CDR1 is SGHRS and CDR2 is YFSETQ in the germline V gene. The germline V and J ends were trimmed by 1 base and 7 bases, with 20 bases remaining between them. The CDR3 coding sequence is TGCGCCAGCAGCTTGAAGGTTAGGGACTCCAAACCGACCCAGTACTTC. It yields the protein CASSLKVRDSKPTQYF.

CDR3 sequence: CASSLAPSGGLTNTQYF. Here the CDR3 DNA reads TGTGCCAGCAGCTTGGCCCCTAGCGGGGGACTAACAAATACGCAGTATTTT. The J gene is TRBJ2-3, the V gene TRBV5-4; 10 positions agree with TRBD2. V was clipped by 0 bases and J by 7 bases; unmatched bases: 11. Germline V CDR1 and CDR2: SGHNT, YYREEE (reference sequence). The CDR3 spans 17 residues.

The chain couples TRBV6-5 to TRBJ1-2; D not resolved. V was trimmed by 2 bases and J by 6 bases, leaving 10 bases between them. Germline CDR1 is MNHEY and CDR2 is SVGAGI. The CDR3 covers 13 residues. The chain's CDR3 is CASSYVPNNGYTF. In DNA form, the CDR3 reads TGTGCCAGCAGTTACGTCCCGAACAATGGCTACACCTTC.

The V and J genes are TRBV6-5 and TRBJ2-7; 10 bases match TRBD1. CDR3 length: 16 residues. Germline V gene lookup returns CDR1 MNHEY and CDR2 SVGAGI. Unmatched junction bases numbered 5, after V lost 0 bases and J lost 3 bases. The CDR3 loop reads CASSYSGWDRGYEQYF. Written as DNA, the CDR3 is TGTGCCAGCAGTTACTCAGGTTGGGACAGGGGCTACGAGCAGTACTTC.